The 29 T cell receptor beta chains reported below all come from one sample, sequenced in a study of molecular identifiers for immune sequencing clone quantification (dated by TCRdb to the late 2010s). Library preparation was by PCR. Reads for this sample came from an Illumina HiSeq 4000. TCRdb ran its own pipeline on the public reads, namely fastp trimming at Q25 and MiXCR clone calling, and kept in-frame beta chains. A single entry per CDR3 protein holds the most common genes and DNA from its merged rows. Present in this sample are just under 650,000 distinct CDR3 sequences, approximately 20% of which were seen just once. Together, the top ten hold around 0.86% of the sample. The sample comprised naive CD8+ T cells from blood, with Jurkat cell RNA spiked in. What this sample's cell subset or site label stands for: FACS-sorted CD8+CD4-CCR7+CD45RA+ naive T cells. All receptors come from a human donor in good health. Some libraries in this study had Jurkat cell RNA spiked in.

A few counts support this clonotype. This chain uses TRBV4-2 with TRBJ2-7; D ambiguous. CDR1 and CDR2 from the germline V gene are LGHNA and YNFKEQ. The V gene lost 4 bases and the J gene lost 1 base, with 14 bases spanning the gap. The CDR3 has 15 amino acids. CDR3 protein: CASSLSPGESYEQYF. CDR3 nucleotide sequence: TGTGCCAGCAGCCTCAGTCCAGGTGAATCCTACGAGCAGTACTTC.

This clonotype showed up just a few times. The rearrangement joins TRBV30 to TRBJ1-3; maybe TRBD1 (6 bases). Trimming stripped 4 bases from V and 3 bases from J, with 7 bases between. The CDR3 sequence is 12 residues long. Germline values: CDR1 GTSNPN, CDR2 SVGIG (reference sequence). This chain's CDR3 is CAWTGVGNTIYF. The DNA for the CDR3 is TGTGCCTGGACAGGGGTTGGAAACACCATATATTTT.

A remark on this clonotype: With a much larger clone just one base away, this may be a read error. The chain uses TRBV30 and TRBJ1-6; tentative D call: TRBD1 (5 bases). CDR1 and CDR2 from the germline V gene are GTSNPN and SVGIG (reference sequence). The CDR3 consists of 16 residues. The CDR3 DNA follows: TGTGCCTGGAGTACCGGCAGGGAATCCTATAATTCACCCCTCCGCTTT. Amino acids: CAWSTGRESYNSPLRF.

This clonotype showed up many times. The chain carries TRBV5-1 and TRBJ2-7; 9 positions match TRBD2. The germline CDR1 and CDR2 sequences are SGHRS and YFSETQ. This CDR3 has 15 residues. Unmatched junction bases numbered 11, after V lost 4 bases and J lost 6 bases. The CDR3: CASSPEAGGPSEQYF. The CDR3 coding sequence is TGCGCCAGCAGCCCGGAGGCGGGAGGGCCGTCCGAGCAGTACTTC.

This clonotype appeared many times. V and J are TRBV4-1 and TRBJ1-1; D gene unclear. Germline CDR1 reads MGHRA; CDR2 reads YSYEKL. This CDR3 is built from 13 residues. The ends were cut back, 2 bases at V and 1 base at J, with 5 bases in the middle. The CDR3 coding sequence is TGCGCCAGCAGCCAATGGGAGAACACTGAAGCTTTCTTT. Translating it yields CASSQWENTEAFF.

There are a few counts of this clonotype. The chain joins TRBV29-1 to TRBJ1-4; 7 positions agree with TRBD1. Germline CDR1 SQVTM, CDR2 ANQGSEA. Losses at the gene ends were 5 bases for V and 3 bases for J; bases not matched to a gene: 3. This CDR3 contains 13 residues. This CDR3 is CSVMGQSNEKLFF. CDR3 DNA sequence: TGCAGCGTTATGGGACAGTCTAATGAAAAACTGTTTTTT.

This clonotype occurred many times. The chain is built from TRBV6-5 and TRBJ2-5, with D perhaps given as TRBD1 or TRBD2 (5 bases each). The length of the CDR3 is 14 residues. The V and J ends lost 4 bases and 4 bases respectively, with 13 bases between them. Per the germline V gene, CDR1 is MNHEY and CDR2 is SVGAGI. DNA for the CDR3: TGTGCCAGCAGTTCGAGGGGAGAAGGAGAGACCCAGTACTTC. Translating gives CASSSRGEGETQYF.

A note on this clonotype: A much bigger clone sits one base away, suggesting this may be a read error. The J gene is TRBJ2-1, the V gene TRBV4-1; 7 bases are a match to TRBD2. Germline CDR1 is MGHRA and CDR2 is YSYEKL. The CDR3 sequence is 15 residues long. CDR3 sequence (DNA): TGCGCCAGCAGCCAAGCGTCTAGCGGAGGAAATGAGCAGCTCTTC. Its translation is CASSQASSGGNEQLF.

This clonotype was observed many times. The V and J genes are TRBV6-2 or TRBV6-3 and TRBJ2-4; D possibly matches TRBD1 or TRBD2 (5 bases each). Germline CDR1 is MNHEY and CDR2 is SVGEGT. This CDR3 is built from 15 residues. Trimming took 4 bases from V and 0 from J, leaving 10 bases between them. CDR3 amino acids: CASSFRGPAKNIQYF. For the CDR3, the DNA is TGTGCCAGCAGTTTTAGGGGACCAGCCAAAAACATTCAGTACTTC.

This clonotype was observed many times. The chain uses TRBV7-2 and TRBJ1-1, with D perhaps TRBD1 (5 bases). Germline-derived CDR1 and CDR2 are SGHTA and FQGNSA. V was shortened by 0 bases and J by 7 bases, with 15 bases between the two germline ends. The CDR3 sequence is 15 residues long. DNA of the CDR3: TGTGCCAGCAGCTTAGCACAGGCCTGGGTTGATGAAGCTTTCTTT. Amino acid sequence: CASSLAQAWVDEAFF.

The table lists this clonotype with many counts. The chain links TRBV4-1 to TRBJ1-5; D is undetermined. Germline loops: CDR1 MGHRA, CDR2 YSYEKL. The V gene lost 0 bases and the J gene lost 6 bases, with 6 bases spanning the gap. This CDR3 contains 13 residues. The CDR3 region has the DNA TGCGCCAGCAGCCAAGAACTCCCTCAGCCCCAGCATTTT. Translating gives CASSQELPQPQHF.

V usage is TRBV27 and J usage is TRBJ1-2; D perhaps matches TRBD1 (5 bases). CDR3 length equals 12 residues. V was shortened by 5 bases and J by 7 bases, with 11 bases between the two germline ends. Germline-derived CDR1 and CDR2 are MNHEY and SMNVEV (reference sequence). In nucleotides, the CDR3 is TGTGCCAGCAGTCACACAGGTTTTGGCTACACCTTC. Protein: CASSHTGFGYTF.

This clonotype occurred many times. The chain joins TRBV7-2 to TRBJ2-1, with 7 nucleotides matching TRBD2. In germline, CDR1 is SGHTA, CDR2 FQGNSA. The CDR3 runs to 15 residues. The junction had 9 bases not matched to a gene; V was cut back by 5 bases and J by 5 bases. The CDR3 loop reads CASSPGTTSDNEQFF. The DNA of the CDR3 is TGTGCCAGCAGCCCCGGGACTACGTCTGACAATGAGCAGTTCTTC. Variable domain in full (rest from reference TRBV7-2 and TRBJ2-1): GAGVSQSPSNKVTEKGKDVELRCDPISGHTALYWYRQSLGQGLEFLIYFQGNSAPDKSGLPSDRFSAERTGGSVSTLTIQRTQQEDSAVYLCASSPGTTSDNEQFFGPGTRLTVL.

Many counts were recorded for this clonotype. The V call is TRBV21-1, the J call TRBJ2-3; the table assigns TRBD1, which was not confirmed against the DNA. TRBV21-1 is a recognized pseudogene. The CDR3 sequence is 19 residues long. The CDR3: CASSPSGLRAGRGTDTQYF. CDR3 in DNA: TGTGCCAGCAGCCCCTCGGGCCTTCGGGCGGGACGGGGCACAGATACGCAGTATTTT.

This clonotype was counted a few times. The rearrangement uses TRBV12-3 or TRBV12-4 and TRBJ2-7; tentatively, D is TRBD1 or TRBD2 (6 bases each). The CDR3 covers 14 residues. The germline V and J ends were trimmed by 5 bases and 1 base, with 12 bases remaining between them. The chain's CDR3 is CASSTGDISYEQYF. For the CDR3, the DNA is TGTGCCAGCAGTACGGGGGACATTTCCTACGAGCAGTACTTC.

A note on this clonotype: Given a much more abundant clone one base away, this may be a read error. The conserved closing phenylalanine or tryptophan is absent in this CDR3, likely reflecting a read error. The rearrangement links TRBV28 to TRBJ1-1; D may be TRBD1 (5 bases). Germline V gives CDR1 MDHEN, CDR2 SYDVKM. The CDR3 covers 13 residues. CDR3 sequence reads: CALRALPNTEAFS. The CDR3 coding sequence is TGTGCGCTCAGGGCGCTACCGAACACTGAAGCTTTCTCT.

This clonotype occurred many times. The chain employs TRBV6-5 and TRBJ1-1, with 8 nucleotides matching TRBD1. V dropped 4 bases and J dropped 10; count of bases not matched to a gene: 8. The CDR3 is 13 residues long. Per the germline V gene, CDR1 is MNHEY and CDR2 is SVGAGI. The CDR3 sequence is CASSSRGPGGAFF. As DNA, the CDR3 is TGTGCCAGCAGTTCCAGGGGGCCGGGGGGAGCTTTCTTT.

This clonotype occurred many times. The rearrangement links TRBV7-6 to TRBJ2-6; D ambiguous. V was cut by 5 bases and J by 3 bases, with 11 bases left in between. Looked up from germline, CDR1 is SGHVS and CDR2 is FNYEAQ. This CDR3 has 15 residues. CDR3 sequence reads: CASSPTPGGANVLTF. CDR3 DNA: TGTGCCAGCAGCCCGACCCCTGGTGGGGCCAACGTCCTGACTTTC.

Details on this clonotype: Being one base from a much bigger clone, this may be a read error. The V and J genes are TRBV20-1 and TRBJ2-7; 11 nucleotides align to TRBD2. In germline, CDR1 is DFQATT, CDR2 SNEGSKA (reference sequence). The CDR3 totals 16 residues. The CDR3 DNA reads TGCAGTGCTAGAGACGAACTAGCGGGGGTGATCTACGAGCGGTACTTC. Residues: CSARDELAGVIYERYF.

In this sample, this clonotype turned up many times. In DNA, the CDR3 is TGTGCCAGCACCGGATTAGTGGCGGGAGGACGAAGCTCCTACAATGAGCAGTTCTTC. Protein product: CASTGLVAGGRSSYNEQFF. V gene TRBV7-9 combines with J gene TRBJ2-1; 8 bases fit TRBD2. V lost 7 bases, J lost 0 bases, and 17 bases stayed unmatched. CDR3 size: 19 residues. The germline CDR1 and CDR2 sequences are SEHNR and FQNEAQ (reference sequence).

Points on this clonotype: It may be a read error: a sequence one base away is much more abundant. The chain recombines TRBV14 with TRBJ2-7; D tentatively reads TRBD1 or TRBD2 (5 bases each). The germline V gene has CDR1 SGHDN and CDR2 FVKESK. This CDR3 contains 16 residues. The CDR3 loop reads CASSQKPGRIFYELYF. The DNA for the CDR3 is TGTGCCAGCAGCCAAAAACCGGGACGGATTTTTTACGAGCTGTACTTC. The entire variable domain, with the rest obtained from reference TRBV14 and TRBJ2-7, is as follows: EAGVTQFPSHSVIEKGQTVTLRCDPISGHDNLYWYRRVMGKEIKFLLHFVKESKQDESGMPNNRFLAERTGGTYSTLKVQPAELEDSGVYFCASSQKPGRIFYELYFGPGTRLTVT.

This CDR3 reads CASTRDSGNSPLHF. Here the CDR3 DNA reads TGTGCCAGCACCCGGGACAGTGGCAATTCACCCCTCCACTTT. The chain has TRBV7-9 and TRBJ1-6; 7 bases agree with TRBD1. CDR1 is SEHNR, CDR2 FQNEAQ, per germline (reference sequence). The V and J ends lost 7 bases and 7 bases, in that order; junction bases with no gene match: 7. This CDR3 has 14 residues. The whole variable domain, remainder taken from reference TRBV7-9 and TRBJ1-6, is DTGVSQNPRHKITKRGQNVTFRCDPISEHNRLYWYRQTLGQGPEFLTYFQNEAQLEKSRLLSDRFSAERPKGSFSTLEIQRTEQGDSAMYLCASTRDSGNSPLHFGNGTRLTVT.

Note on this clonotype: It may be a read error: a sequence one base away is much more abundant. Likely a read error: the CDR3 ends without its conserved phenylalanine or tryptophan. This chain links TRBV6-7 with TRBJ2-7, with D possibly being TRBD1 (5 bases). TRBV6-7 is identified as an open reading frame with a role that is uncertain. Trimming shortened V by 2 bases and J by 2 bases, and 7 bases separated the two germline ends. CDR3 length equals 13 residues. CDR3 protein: CASSYQGTYEQYS. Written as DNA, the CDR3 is TGTGCCAGCAGTTACCAGGGAACCTACGAGCAGTACTCC.

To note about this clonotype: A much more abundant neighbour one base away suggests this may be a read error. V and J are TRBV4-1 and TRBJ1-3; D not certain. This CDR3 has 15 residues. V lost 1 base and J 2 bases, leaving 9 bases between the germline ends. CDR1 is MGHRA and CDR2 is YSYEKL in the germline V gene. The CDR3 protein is CASSQGLGPGNTIYF. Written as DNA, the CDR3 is TGCGCCAGCAGCCAAGGCCTCGGCCCTGGAAACACCATATATTTT.

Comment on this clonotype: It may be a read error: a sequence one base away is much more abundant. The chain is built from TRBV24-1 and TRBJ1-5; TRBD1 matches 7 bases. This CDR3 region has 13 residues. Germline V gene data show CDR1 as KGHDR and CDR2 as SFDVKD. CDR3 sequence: CAASDGQAQPQHF. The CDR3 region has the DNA TGTGCCGCCAGTGACGGACAGGCTCAGCCCCAGCATTTT.

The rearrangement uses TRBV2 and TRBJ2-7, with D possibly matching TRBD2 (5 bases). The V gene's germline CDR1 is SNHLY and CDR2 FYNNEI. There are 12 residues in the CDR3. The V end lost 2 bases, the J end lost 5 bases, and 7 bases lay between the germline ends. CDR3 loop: CASSERGNEQYF. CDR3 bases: TGTGCCAGCAGTGAAAGAGGGAACGAGCAGTACTTC.

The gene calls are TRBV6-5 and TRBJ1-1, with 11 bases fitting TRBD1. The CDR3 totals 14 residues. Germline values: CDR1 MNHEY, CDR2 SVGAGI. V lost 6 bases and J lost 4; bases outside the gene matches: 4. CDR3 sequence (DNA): TGTGCCAGCAGGTCCGGGACAGGGGGCACTGAAGCTTTCTTT. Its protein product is CASRSGTGGTEAFF.

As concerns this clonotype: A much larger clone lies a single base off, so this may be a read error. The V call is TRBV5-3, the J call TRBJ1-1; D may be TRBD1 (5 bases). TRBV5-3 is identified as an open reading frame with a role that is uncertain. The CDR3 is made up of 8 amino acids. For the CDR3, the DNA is TGTACCAGCAGCTTAGGGGCCTTT. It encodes CTSSLGAF.

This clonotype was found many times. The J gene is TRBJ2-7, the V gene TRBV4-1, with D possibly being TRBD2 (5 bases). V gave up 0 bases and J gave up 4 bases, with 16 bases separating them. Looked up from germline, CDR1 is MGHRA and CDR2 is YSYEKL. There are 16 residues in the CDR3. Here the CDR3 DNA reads TGCGCCAGCAGCCAAGATCAGGACGGGGTACCTTACGAGCAGTACTTC. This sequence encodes CASSQDQDGVPYEQYF.